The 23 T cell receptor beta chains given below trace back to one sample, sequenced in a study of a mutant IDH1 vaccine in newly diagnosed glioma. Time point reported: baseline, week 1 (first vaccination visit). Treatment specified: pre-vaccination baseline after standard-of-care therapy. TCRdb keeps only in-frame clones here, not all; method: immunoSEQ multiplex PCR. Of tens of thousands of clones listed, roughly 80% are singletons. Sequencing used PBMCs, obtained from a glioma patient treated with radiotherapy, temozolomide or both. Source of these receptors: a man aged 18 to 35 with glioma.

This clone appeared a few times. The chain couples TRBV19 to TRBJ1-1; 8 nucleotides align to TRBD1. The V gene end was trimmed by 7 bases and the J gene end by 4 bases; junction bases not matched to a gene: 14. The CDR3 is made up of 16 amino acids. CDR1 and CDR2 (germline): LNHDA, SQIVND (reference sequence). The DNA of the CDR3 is TGTGCCAGTAAGGAGCGGCGGACAGGGCTAAGCACTGAAGCTTTCTTT. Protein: CASKERRTGLSTEAFF.

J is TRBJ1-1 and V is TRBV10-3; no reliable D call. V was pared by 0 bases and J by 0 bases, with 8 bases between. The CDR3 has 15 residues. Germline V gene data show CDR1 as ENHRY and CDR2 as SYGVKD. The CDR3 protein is CAISESKGMNTEAFF. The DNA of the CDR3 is TGTGCCATCAGTGAGTCGAAGGGTATGAACACTGAAGCTTTCTTT.

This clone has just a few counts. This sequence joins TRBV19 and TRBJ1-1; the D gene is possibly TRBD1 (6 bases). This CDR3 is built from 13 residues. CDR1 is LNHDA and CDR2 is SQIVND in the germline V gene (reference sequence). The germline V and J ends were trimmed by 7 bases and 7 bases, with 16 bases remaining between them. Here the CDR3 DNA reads TGTGCCAGTATTTCACCTAGGGACATTGAAGCTTTCTTT. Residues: CASISPRDIEAFF. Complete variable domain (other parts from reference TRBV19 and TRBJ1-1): DGGITQSPKYLFRKEGQNVTLSCEQNLNHDAMYWYRQDPGQGLRLIYYSQIVNDFQKGDIAEGYSVSREKKESFPLTVTSAQKNPTAFYLCASISPRDIEAFFGQGTRLTVV.

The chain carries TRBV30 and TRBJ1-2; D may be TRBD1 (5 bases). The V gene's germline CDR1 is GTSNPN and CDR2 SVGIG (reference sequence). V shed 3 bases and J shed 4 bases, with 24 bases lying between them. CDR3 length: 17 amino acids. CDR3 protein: CAWSPGQRVSAGYGYTF. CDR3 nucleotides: TGTGCCTGGAGCCCAGGGCAGAGAGTTTCAGCGGGCTATGGCTACACCTTC.

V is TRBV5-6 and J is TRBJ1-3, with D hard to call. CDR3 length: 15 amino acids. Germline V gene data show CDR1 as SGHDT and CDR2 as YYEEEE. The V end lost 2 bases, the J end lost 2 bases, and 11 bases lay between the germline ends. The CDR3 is CASSFLSVTGNTIYF. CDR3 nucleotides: TGTGCCAGCAGCTTTCTCTCGGTGACTGGAAACACCATATATTTT.

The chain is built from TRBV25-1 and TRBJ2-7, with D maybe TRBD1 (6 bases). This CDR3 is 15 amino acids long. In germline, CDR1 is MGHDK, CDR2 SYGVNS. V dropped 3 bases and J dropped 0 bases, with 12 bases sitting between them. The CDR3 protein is CASSDTGTYSYEQYF. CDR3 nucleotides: TGTGCCAGCAGTGATACCGGGACATACTCCTACGAGCAGTACTTC.

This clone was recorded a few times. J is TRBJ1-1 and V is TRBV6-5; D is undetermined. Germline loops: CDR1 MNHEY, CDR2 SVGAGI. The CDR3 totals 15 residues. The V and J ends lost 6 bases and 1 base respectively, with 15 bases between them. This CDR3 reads CASSERPLPNTEAFF. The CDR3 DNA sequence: TGTGCCAGCAGCGAAAGACCTCTACCGAACACTGAAGCTTTCTTT.

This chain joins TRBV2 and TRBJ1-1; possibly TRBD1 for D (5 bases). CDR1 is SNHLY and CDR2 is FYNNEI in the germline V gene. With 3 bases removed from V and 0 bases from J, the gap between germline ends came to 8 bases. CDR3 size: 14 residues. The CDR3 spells CASSDLRVNTEAFF. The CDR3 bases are TGTGCCAGCAGTGACCTCAGGGTGAACACTGAAGCTTTCTTT.

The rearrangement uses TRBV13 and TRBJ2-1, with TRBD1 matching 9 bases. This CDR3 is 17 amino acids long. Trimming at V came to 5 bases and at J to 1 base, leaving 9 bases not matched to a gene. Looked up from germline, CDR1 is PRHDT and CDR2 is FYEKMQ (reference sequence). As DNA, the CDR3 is TGTGCCAGCAGCATTCCGGGACAGGGACTTTCCTACAATGAGCAGTTCTTC. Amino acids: CASSIPGQGLSYNEQFF.

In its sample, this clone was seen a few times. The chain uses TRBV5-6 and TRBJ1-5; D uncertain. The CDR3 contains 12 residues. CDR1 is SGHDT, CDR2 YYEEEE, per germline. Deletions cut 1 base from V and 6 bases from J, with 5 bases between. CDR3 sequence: CASSLSGQPQHF. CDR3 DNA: TGTGCCAGCAGCTTGTCGGGTCAGCCCCAGCATTTT.

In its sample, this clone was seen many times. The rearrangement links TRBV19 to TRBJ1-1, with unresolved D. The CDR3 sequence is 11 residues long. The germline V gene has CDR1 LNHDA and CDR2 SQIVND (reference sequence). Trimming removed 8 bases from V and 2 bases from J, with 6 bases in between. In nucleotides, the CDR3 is TGTGCCAGTCGTCTAAACACTGAAGCTTTCTTT. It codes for CASRLNTEAFF.

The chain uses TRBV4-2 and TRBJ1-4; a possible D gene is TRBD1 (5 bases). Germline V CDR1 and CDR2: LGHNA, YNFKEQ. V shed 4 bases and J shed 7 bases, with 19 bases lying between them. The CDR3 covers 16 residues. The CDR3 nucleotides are TGTGCCAGCAGCCTGGGGGGGGATGCCGTGGGTGAAAAACTGTTTTTT. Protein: CASSLGGDAVGEKLFF.

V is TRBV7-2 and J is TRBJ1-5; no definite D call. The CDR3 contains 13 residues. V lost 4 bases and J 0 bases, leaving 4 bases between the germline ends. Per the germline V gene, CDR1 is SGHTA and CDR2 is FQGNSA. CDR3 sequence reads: CASSSYSNQPQHF. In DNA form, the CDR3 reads TGTGCCAGCAGCTCATATAGCAATCAGCCCCAGCATTTT.

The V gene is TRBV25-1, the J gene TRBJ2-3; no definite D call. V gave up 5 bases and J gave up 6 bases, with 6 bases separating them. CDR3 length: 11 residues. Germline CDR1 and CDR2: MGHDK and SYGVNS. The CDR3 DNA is TGTGCCAGCAGTAGAGTGGATACGCAGTATTTT. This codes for CASSRVDTQYF.

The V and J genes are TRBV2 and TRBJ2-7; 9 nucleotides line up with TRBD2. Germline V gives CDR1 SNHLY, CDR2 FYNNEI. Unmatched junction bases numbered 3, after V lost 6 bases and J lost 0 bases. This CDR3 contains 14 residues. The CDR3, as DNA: TGTGCCAGCAGGCGGGAGGGATTCTCCTACGAGCAGTACTTC. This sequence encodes CASRREGFSYEQYF.

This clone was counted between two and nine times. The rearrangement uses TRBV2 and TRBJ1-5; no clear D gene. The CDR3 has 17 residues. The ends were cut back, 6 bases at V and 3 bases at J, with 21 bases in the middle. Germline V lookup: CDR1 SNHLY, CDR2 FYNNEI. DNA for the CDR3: TGTGCCAGCAGCCCGGGTGGAGGAGAAAAGGACAATCAGCCCCAGCATTTT. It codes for CASSPGGGEKDNQPQHF.

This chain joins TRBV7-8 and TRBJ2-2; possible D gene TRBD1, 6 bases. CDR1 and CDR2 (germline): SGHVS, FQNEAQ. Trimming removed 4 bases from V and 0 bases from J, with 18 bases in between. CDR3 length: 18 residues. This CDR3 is CASSSTSLRQANTGELFF. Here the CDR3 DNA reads TGTGCCAGCAGCTCAACCTCACTCCGACAGGCGAACACCGGGGAGCTGTTTTTT.

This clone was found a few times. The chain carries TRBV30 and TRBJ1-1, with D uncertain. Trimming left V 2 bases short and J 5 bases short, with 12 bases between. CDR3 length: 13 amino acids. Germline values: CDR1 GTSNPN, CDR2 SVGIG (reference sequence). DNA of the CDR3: TGTGCCTGGAGTCGATTCCCCGGGACTGAAGCTTTCTTT. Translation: CAWSRFPGTEAFF.

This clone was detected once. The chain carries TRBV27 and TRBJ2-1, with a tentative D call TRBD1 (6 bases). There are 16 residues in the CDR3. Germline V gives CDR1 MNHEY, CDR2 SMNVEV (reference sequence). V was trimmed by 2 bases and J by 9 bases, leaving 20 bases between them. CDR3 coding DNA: TGTGCCAGCAGTTTAAGGAACAGGGCCTACAATGGTGAGCAGTTCTTC. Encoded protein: CASSLRNRAYNGEQFF.

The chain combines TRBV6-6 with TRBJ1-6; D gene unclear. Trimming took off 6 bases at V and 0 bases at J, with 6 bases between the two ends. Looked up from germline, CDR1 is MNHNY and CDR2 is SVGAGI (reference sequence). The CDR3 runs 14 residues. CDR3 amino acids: CASSIGSYNSPLHF. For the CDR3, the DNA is TGTGCCAGCAGCATCGGCTCCTATAATTCACCCCTCCACTTT.

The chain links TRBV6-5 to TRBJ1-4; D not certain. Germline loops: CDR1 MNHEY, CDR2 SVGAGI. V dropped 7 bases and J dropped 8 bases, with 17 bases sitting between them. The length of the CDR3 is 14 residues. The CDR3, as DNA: TGTGCCAGCACCACCGGAGCCTCTTACGAAAAACTGTTTTTT. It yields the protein CASTTGASYEKLFF.

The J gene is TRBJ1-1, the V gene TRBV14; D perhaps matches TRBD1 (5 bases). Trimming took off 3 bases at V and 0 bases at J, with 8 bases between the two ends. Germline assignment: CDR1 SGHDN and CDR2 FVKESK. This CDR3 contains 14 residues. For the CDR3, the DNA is TGTGCCAGCAGCCAGGCAGGGATGAACACTGAAGCTTTCTTT. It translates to CASSQAGMNTEAFF.

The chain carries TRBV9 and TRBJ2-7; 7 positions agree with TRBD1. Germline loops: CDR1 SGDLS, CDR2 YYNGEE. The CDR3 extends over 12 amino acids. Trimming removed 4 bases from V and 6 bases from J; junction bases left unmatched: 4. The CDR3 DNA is TGTGCCAGCAGCCGACAGGGCGGCGAGCAGTACTTC. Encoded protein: CASSRQGGEQYF.